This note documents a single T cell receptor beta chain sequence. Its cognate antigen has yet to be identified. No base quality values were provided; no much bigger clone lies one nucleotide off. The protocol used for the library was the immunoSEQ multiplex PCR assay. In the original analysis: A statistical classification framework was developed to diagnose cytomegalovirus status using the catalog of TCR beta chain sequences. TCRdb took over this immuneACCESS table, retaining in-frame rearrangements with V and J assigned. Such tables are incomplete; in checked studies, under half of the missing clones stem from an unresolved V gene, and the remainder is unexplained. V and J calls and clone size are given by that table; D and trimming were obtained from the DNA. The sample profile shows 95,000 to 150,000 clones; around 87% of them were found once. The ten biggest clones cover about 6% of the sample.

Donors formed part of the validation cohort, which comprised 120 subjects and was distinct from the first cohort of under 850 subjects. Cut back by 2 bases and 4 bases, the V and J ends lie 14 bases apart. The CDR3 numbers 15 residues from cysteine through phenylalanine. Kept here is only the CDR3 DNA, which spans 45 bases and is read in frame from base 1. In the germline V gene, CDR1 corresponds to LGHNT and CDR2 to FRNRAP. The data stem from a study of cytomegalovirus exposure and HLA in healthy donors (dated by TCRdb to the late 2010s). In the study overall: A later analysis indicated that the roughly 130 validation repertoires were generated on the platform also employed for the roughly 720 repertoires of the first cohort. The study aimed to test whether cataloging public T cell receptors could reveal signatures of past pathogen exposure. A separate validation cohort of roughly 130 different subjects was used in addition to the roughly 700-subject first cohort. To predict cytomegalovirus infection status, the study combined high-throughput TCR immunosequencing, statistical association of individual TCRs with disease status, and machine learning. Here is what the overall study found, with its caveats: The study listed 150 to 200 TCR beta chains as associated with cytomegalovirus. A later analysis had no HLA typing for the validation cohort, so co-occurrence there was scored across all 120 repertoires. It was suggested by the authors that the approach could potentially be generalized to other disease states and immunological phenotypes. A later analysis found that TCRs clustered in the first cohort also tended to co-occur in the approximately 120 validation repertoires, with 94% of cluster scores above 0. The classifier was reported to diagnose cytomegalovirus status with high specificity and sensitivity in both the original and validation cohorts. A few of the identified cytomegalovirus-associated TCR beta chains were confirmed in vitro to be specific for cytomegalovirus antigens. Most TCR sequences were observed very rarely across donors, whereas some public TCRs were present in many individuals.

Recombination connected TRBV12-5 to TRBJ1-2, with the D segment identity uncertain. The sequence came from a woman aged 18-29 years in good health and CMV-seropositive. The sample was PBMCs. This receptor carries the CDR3 CASGLPKEGGYGYTF. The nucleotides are TGTGCTAGTGGTTTGCCTAAAGAGGGCGGCTATGGCTACACCTTC.